This T cell receptor (beta chain) was documented in a study of response to subunit inactivated influenza vaccine. MiXCR was run by TCRdb on the RT-PCR reads, yielding one entry per CDR3 protein. This sample has some 160,000 distinct CDR3 sequences, with approximately 10% found just once. This clonotype was detected a few times. This CDR3 is built from 13 residues. The junction had 8 bases not matched to a gene; V was cut back by 7 bases and J by 8 bases. Germline assignment: CDR1 SGDLS and CDR2 YYNGEE. The V and J genes are TRBV9 and TRBJ2-4; 8 bases are a match to TRBD1. This sequence was found in a middle-aged man who received an inactivated influenza vaccine. Sequences were derived from non-naive T cells sorted from PBMCs, sampled about 40 days after vaccination. CDR3 coding DNA: TGTGCCAGCTCCCGGACAGGGCGGGACATTCAGTACTTC. This translates into CASSRTGRDIQYF.